This paragraph reports one TCR beta chain. Time point of the sample: new active TB diagnosis, blood taken before or within 7 days of starting treatment. Active tuberculosis patients were new diagnoses, HIV-seronegative, South African, and aged 18 years or older. Unsorted cryopreserved PBMC were sequenced, averaging roughly 94,000 T cells per clinical donor. These data come from a study of T cells in tuberculosis. Libraries were prepared by immunoSEQ multiplex PCR; TCRdb keeps only in-frame clonotypes and omits some of them. Of tens of thousands of clones listed, approximately 93% were seen once; the top ten hold almost 4.5%. The germline CDR1 and CDR2 sequences are LNHDA and SQIVND (reference sequence). V lost 4 bases to trimming and J lost 3 bases, with 13 bases between them. This CDR3 has 15 residues.

The genes are TRBV19 and TRBJ1-5, with D uncertain. The sample was PBMCs, taken at tuberculosis diagnosis. The source of this sequence is an adult with tuberculosis. CDR3 region: CASSRDRDANQPQHF. The CDR3 nucleotides read TGTGCCAGTAGTAGGGATCGGGATGCCAATCAGCCCCAGCATTTT.